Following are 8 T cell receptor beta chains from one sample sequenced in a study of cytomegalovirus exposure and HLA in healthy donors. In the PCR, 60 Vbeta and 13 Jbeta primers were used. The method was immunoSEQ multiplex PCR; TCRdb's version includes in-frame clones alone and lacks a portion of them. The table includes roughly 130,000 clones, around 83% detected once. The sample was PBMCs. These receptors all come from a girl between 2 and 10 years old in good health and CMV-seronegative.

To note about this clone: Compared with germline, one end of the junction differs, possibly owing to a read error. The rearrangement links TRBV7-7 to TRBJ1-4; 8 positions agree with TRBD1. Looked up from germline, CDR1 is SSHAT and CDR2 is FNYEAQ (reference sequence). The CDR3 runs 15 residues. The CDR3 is CASSSGQGRNEKLFF. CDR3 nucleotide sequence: TGTGCTAGCAGTTCTGGACAGGGCCGTAATGAAAAACTGTTTTTT.

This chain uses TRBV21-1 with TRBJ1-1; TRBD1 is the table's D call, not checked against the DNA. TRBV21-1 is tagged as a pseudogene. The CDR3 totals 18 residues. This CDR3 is CASSKQPIHWGPDTEAFF. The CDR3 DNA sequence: TGTGCCAGCAGCAAACAACCGATCCACTGGGGGCCGGACACTGAAGCTTTCTTT.

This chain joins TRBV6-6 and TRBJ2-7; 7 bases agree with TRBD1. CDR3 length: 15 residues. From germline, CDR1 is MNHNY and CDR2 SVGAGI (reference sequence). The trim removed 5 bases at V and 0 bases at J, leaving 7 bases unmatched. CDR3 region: CASSGDRFNSYEQYF. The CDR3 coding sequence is TGTGCCAGCAGTGGGGACAGATTTAACTCCTACGAGCAGTACTTC.

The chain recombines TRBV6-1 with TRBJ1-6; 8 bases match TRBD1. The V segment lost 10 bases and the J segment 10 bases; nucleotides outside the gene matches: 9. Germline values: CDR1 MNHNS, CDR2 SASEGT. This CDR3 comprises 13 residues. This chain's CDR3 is CATDGTGKSPLHF. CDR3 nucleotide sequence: TGTGCCACCGACGGGACAGGCAAATCACCCCTCCACTTT.

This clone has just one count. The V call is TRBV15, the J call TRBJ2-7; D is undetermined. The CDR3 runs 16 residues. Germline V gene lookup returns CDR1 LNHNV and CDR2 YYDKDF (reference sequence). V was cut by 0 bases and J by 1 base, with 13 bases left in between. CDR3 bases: TGTGCCACCAGCAGAGATTTCGACTTCCCTTCCTACGAGCAGTACTTC. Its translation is CATSRDFDFPSYEQYF. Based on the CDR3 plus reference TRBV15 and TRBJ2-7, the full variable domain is DAMVIQNPRYQVTQFGKPVTLSCSQTLNHNVMYWYQQKSSQAPKLLFHYYDKDFNNEADTPDNFQSRRPNTSFCFLDIRSPGLGDTAMYLCATSRDFDFPSYEQYFGPGTRLTVT.

Here the CDR3 DNA reads TGTGCCAGCAGTGAGCAGGGAATCTGGTCGGGCAATCAGCCCCAGCATTTT. It encodes CASSEQGIWSGNQPQHF. The chain is built from TRBV2 and TRBJ1-5, with D maybe TRBD1 (5 bases). Germline lookup yields CDR1 SNHLY and CDR2 FYNNEI. V dropped 3 bases and J dropped 2 bases, with 17 bases sitting between them. The CDR3 is 17 residues long. The full variable domain, in which reference TRBV2 and TRBJ1-5 provide the parts outside the CDR3, is EPEVTQTPSHQVTQMGQEVILRCVPISNHLYFYWYRQILGQKVEFLVSFYNNEISEKSEIFDDQFSVERPDGSNFTLKIRSTKLEDSAMYFCASSEQGIWSGNQPQHFGDGTRLSIL.

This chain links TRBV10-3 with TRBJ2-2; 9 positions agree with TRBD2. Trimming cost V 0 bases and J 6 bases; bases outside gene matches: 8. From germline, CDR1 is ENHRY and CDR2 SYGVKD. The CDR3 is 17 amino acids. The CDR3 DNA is TGTGCCATCAGTGAGTCTGGAATAGCGGGAGCCGCCGGGGAGCTGTTTTTT. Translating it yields CAISESGIAGAAGELFF.

The CDR3 here is CASSSRRGPQHF. The DNA of the CDR3 is TGTGCCAGCAGTTCAAGACGAGGGCCCCAGCATTTT. The chain is built from TRBV7-2 and TRBJ1-5; no definite D call. There are 12 residues in the CDR3. With 6 bases removed from V and 9 bases from J, the gap between germline ends came to 12 bases. Germline CDR1 SGHTA, CDR2 FQGNSA.